This is a list of T cell receptor beta chains from one sample in a study of blood T cell repertoires in COVID-19. Some clones are missing from TCRdb's copy, which holds only in-frame ones; the method was immunoSEQ multiplex PCR. The data contain around 81,000 clones, around 90% of them singletons. Sequenced input: peripheral blood. These receptors were obtained from a man between 70 and 80 years old with acute or convalescent COVID-19. Each CDR3 is given with its conserved first and last residue. D genes are given only for firm matches. Some rows mark clone size as missing; the rest say once, few, many or name a class of expanded clone.

clone_size,j_call,v_call,d_call,cdr3_aa,cdr3_nt
.,TRBJ2-5,TRBV12-3/TRBV12-4,TRBD1,CASSRDSQETQYF,TGTGCCAGCAGCCGGGACAGTCAAGAGACCCAGTACTTC
.,TRBJ1-1,TRBV6-6,.,CASSPIVGGNTEAFF,TGTGCCAGCAGTCCTATAGTGGGGGGTAACACTGAAGCTTTCTTT
.,TRBJ2-1,TRBV19,.,CASSLNGALFF,TGTGCCAGTAGTCTCAATGGAGCCCTGTTCTTC
.,TRBJ2-3,TRBV9,.,CASSPHTTSVSSTDTQYF,TGTGCCAGCAGCCCACACACGACATCAGTTTCTAGCACAGATACGCAGTATTTT
.,TRBJ1-5,TRBV2,TRBD1,CASTPTPGQGQPQHF,TGTGCCAGCACCCCCACTCCAGGACAGGGTCAGCCCCAGCATTTT
.,TRBJ1-1,TRBV5-8,.,CASSMGTRMNTEAFF,TGTGCCAGCAGCATGGGCACGAGGATGAACACTGAAGCTTTCTTT
.,TRBJ1-2,TRBV30,.,CAWRSEGYGYTF,TGTGCCTGGAGATCTGAGGGCTATGGCTACACCTTC
.,TRBJ1-4,TRBV20-1,.,CSASLNEKLFF,TGCAGTGCTAGTCTGAATGAAAAACTGTTTTTT
.,TRBJ2-1,TRBV7-2,.,CASRPGQSYNEQFF,TGTGCCAGCAGACCCGGACAGTCCTACAATGAGCAGTTCTTC
.,TRBJ1-6,TRBV28,TRBD1,CASSSLQGNGSPLHF,TGTGCCAGCAGCTCACTACAGGGGAACGGTTCACCCCTCCACTTT
.,TRBJ1-6,TRBV11-2,TRBD1,CASSPNRGQNSPLHF,TGTGCCAGCAGCCCAAACAGGGGGCAAAATTCACCCCTCCACTTT
.,TRBJ1-6,TRBV5-6,.,CASSLAAGRGNSPLHF,TGTGCCAGCAGCTTGGCCGCGGGACGGGGTAATTCACCCCTCCACTTT
.,TRBJ1-2,TRBV5-1,.,CASSLLPGNYGYTF,TGCGCCAGCAGCTTGCTGCCAGGGAACTATGGCTACACCTTC
.,TRBJ1-2,TRBV27,.,CASRDFGGYGYTF,TGTGCCAGCAGGGACTTCGGGGGCTATGGCTACACCTTC
.,TRBJ2-1,TRBV10-3,TRBD1,CAIRGQESSYNEQFF,TGTGCCATCAGGGGACAGGAGAGCTCCTACAATGAGCAGTTCTTC
.,TRBJ1-2,TRBV7-2,.,CASSSRQRDYGYTF,TGTGCCAGCAGCTCTCGACAGCGAGACTATGGCTACACCTTC
.,TRBJ1-5,TRBV6-2/TRBV6-3,TRBD1,CASSPGTGGPSMRSQHF,TGTGCCAGCAGTCCCGGGACAGGGGGACCATCGATGAGGTCCCAGCATTTT
once,TRBJ2-1,TRBV12-2,.,CASRSTGVDSYNEQFF,TGTGCAAGTCGCTCGACGGGAGTTGACTCCTACAATGAGCAGTTCTTC
.,TRBJ2-7,TRBV3-1/TRBV3-2,TRBD1,CASSQGATRDRGLPGYF,TGTGCCAGCAGCCAAGGCGCAACCCGGGACAGGGGCCTTCCTGGGTACTTC
.,TRBJ1-2,TRBV7-2,.,CASSSISSALYGYTF,TGTGCCAGCAGCTCGATATCCTCCGCACTATATGGCTACACCTTC
.,TRBJ2-2,TRBV5-1,TRBD1,CASSLLPGQGNTGELFF,TGCGCCAGCAGCTTGCTCCCGGGACAGGGGAACACCGGGGAGCTGTTTTTT
.,TRBJ2-3,TRBV5-1,TRBD1,CASSTRQGASSTDTQYF,TGCGCCAGCAGCACCAGACAGGGGGCGTCCAGCACAGATACGCAGTATTTT
.,TRBJ1-1,TRBV18,.,CASSPGAVNTEAFF,TGTGCCAGCTCACCGGGAGCAGTGAACACTGAAGCTTTCTTT
.,TRBJ1-2,TRBV28,TRBD1,CASNTLGGPLNYGYTF,TGTGCCAGCAATACCCTAGGGGGCCCTCTGAACTATGGCTACACCTTC
once,TRBJ2-7,TRBV28,.,CACQGSAYEQYF,TGTGCCTGCCAAGGGAGCGCCTACGAGCAGTACTTC
.,TRBJ2-7,TRBV2,.,CASTRGPPYEQYF,TGTGCCAGCACCAGGGGCCCCCCCTACGAGCAGTACTTC